The sequence of this TCR beta chain was determined in a study of identical twins. Notes on the study in general: The study based its conclusions on cross-sectional statistical analysis and did not follow the same donors.

Template switching added a universal primer binding site, and final cDNA carried unique molecular identifiers. TCRdb called the 5' RACE reads again in MiXCR, with one record for every CDR3 protein. This repertoire shows under 250,000 distinct CDR3 sequences, about 13% found once; its top ten account for about 4.1%. Ten or more counts support this clonotype. The antigen is not known. Every donor was a healthy Caucasian. This same sample was also taken into another study, of yellow fever vaccine responses in identical twins. As that report states: Reported findings indicate that twins' vaccine T cell responses seemed partially convergent, partially personalized.

The TCR sequence derives from a woman younger than 30 in good health. The material sequenced was memory (CD45RO+) T cells sorted from blood.

CDR3 sequence: CASSLSGTETYEQYF. CDR3 coding DNA: TGTGCCAGCAGTCTGTCCGGGACAGAGACCTACGAGCAGTACTTC. The chain is built from TRBV7-2 and TRBJ2-7; 7 bases are a match to TRBD1. CDR1 and CDR2 (germline): SGHTA, FQGNSA. This CDR3 spans 15 amino acids. J was trimmed by 2 bases and V by 6 bases; bases with no gene match: 10.